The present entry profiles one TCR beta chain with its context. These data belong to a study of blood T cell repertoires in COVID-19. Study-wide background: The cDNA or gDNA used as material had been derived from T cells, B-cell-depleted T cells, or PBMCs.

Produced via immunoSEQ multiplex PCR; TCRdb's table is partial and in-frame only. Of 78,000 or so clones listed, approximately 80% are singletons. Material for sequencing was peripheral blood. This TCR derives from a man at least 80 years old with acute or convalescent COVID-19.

CDR3 sequence reads: CASSFDISTDTQYF. Written as DNA, the CDR3 is TGTGCCAGCAGCTTCGACATCTCCACAGATACGCAGTATTTT. The chain couples TRBV6-4 to TRBJ2-3; no firm D call. Germline assignment: CDR1 MRHNA and CDR2 SNTAGT. The CDR3 length is 14 residues. Trimming shortened V by 6 bases and J by 2 bases, and 12 bases separated the two germline ends.